These 5 T cell receptor beta chains originate from one sample sequenced in a study of T cell repertoires and Cas9 in healthy adults. Using immunoSEQ multiplex PCR, the repertoire was profiled, and TCRdb retains in-frame clones only, with some absent. The data hold tens of thousands of clones, with about 90% observed a single time. The sample taken for sequencing was CD4+ effector T cells (CD127+, CD25-, CD137-, CD154-) from PBMCs; culture status not recorded. These receptors all stem from a human donor in good health.

The J gene is TRBJ2-7, the V gene TRBV6-1, with D perhaps TRBD2 (5 bases). Trimming removed 7 bases at V and 2 bases at J, with 15 bases between. The germline CDR1 and CDR2 sequences are MNHNS and SASEGT. The CDR3 runs to 14 residues. CDR3: CASNMRSGTYEQYF. CDR3 nucleotide sequence: TGTGCCAGCAACATGAGGTCCGGGACCTACGAGCAGTACTTC.

The rearrangement links TRBV5-1 to TRBJ2-3, with D unclear. CDR1 and CDR2 (germline): SGHRS, YFSETQ. This CDR3 comprises 12 residues. Trimming shortened V by 5 bases and J by 3 bases, and 7 bases separated the two germline ends. DNA for the CDR3: TGCGCCAGCAGGGAAGAAACAGATACGCAGTATTTT. It encodes CASREETDTQYF.

V and J are TRBV7-2 and TRBJ2-3, with TRBD2 matching 11 bases. Trimming at V came to 5 bases and at J to 2 bases, leaving 6 bases not matched to a gene. This CDR3 has 16 amino acids. Germline assignment: CDR1 SGHTA and CDR2 FQGNSA. Here the CDR3 reads CASSLRTSGFTDTQYF. CDR3 nucleotides: TGTGCCAGCAGCCTTCGGACTAGCGGGTTCACAGATACGCAGTATTTT.

The chain has TRBV5-1 and TRBJ2-1, with D perhaps TRBD2 (6 bases). The CDR3 runs 13 residues. Germline lookup yields CDR1 SGHRS and CDR2 YFSETQ. The V and J ends lost 4 bases and 6 bases respectively, with 11 bases between them. The CDR3 here is CASSPGGVNEQFF. CDR3 in DNA: TGCGCCAGCAGCCCGGGCGGGGTCAATGAGCAGTTCTTC. Complete variable domain (other parts from reference TRBV5-1 and TRBJ2-1): KAGVTQTPRYLIKTRGQQVTLSCSPISGHRSVSWYQQTPGQGLQFLFEYFSETQRNKGNFPGRFSGRQFSNSRSEMNVSTLELGDSALYLCASSPGGVNEQFFGPGTRLTVL.

V and J are TRBV5-1 and TRBJ2-1, with TRBD1 matching over 7 bases. Trimming cost V 0 bases and J 4 bases; bases outside gene matches: 4. This CDR3 contains 15 residues. Germline V gives CDR1 SGHRS, CDR2 YFSETQ. The CDR3, as DNA: TGCGCCAGCAGCTTGGCGCGACAGGGATACAATGAGCAGTTCTTC. It encodes CASSLARQGYNEQFF. Drawing the rest from reference TRBV5-1 and TRBJ2-1, the complete variable domain is KAGVTQTPRYLIKTRGQQVTLSCSPISGHRSVSWYQQTPGQGLQFLFEYFSETQRNKGNFPGRFSGRQFSNSRSEMNVSTLELGDSALYLCASSLARQGYNEQFFGPGTRLTVL.